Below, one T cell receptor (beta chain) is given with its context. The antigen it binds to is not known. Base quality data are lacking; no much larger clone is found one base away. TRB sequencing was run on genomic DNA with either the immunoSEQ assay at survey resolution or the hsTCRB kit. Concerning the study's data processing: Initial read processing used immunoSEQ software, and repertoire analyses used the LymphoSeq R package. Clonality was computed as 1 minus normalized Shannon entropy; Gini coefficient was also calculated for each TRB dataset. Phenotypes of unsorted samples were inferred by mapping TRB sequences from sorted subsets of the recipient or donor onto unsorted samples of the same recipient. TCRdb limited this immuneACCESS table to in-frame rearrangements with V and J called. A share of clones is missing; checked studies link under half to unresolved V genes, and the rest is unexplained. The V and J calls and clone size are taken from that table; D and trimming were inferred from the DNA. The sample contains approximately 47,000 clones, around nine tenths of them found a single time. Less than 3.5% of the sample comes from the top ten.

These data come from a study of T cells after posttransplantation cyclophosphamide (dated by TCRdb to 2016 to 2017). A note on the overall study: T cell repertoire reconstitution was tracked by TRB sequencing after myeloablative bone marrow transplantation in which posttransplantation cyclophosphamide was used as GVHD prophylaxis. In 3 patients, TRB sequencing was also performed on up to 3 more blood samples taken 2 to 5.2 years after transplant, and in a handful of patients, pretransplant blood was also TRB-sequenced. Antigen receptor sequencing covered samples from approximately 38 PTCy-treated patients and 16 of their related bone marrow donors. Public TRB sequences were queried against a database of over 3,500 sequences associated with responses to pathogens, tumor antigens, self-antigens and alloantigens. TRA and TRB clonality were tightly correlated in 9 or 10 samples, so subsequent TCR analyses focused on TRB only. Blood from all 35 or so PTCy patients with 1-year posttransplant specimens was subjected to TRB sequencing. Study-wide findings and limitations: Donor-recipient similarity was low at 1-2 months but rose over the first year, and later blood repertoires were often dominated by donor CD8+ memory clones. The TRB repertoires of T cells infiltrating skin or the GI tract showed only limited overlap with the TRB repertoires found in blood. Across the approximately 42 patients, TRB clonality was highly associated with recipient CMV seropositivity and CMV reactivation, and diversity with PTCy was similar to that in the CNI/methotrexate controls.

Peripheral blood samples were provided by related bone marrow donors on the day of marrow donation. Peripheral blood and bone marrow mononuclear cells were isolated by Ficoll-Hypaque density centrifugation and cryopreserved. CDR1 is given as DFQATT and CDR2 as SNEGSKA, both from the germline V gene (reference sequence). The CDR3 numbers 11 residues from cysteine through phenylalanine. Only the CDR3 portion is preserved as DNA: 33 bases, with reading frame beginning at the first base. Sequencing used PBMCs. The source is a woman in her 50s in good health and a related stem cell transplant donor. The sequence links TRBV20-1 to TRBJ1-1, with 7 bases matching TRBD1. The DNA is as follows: TGCAGGACTGGGACAGAAGACCAAGCTTTCTTT. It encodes CRTGTEDQAFF.